This TCR beta chain emerged from a study of response to subunit inactivated influenza vaccine. Study-wide findings and caveats: Authors suggested each seasonal flu vaccination may recruit only limited numbers of new T cells.

With regard to this clonotype: Antigen specificity is unknown.

Each CDR3 protein is one row after TCRdb ran MiXCR on the RT-PCR reads. The sample carries 860,000 or so distinct CDR3 sequences, less than 25% recorded once. The receptor's source is a man aged 45-65 years who received an inactivated influenza vaccine. The material was PBMCs from blood, obtained roughly 5 days after vaccination.

The CDR3 sequence: CASSLAVGVETQYF. CDR3 DNA: TGTGCCAGCAGCTTAGCGGTAGGGGTGGAGACCCAGTACTTC. The chain has TRBV7-9 and TRBJ2-5; a possible D gene is TRBD1 (5 bases). The CDR3 runs to 14 residues. Germline assignment: CDR1 SEHNR and CDR2 FQNEAQ (reference sequence). V was shortened by 0 bases and J by 5 bases, with 10 bases between the two germline ends.